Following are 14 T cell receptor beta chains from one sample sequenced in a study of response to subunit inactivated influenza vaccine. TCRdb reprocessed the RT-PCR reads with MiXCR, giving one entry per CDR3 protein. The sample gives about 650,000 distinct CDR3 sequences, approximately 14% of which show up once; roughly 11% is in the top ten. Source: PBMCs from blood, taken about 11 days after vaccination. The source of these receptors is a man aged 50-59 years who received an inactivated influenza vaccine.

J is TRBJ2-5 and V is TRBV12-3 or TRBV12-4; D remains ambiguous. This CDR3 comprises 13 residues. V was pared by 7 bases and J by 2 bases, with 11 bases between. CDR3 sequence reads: CASTRPGQETQYF. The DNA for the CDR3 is TGTGCCAGCACCCGACCCGGACAAGAGACCCAGTACTTC.

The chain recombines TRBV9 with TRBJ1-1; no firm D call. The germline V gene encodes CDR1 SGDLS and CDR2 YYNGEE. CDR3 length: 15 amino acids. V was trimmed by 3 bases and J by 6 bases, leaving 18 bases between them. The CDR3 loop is CASSATTGGWSEAFF. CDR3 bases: TGTGCCAGCAGCGCAACGACGGGAGGGTGGTCTGAAGCTTTCTTT.

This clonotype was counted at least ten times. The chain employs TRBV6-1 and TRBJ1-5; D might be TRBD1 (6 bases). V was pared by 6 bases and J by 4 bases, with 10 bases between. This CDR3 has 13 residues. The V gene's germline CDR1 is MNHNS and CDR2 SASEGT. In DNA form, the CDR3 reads TGTGCCAGCAGCGGACAGCAAAATCAGCCCCAGCATTTT. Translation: CASSGQQNQPQHF.

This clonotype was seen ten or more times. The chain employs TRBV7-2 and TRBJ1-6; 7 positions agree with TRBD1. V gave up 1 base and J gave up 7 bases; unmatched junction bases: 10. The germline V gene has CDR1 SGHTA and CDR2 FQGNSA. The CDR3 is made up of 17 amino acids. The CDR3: CASSLGGWDSRNSPLHF. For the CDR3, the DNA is TGTGCCAGCAGCTTAGGGGGCTGGGACAGCCGAAATTCACCCCTCCACTTT.

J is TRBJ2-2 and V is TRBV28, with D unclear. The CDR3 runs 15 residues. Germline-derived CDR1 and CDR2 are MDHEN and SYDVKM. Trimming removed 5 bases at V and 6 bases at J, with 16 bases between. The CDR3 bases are TGTGCCAGCAGTCCTTCACCGCCAGCGTCCGGGGAGCTGTTTTTT. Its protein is CASSPSPPASGELFF.

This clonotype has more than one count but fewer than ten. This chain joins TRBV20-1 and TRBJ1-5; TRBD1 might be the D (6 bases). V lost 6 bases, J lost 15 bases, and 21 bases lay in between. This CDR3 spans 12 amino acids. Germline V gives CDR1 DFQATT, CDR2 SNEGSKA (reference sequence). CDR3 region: CSAEPFGGHLHF. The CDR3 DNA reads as TGCAGTGCCGAGCCATTTGGGGGCCACTTGCATTTT.

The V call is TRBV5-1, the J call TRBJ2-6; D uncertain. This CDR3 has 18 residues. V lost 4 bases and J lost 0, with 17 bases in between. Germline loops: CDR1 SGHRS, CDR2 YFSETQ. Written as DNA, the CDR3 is TGCGCCAGCAGCAACACGTGGGCAACCATCTCTGGGGCCAACGTCCTGACTTTC. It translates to CASSNTWATISGANVLTF.

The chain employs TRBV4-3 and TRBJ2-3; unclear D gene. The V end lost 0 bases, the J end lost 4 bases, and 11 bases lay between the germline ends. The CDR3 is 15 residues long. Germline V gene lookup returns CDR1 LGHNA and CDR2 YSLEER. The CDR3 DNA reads TGCGCCAGCAGCCAAGATCCGGTCAACCCAGATACGCAGTATTTT. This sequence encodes CASSQDPVNPDTQYF.

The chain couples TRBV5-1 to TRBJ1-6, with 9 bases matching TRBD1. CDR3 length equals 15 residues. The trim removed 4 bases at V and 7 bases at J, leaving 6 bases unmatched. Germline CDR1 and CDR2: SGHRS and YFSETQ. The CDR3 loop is CASSQRQGGNSPLHF. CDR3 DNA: TGCGCCAGCAGCCAGAGACAGGGGGGGAATTCACCCCTCCACTTT.

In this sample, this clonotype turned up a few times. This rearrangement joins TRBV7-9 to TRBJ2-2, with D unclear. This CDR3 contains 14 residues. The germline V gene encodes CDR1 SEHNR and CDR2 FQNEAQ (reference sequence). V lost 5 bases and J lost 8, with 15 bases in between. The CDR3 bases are TGTGCCAGCAGCCCCGCACTTGTAACAGGGGAGCTGTTTTTT. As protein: CASSPALVTGELFF. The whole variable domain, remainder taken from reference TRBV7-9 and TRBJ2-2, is DTGVSQNPRHKITKRGQNVTFRCDPISEHNRLYWYRQTLGQGPEFLTYFQNEAQLEKSRLLSDRFSAERPKGSFSTLEIQRTEQGDSAMYLCASSPALVTGELFFGEGSRLTVL.

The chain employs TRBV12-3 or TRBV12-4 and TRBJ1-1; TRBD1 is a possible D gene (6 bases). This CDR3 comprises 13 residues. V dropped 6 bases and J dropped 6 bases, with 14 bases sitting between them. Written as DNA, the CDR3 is TGTGCCAGCAGGCGACGAGGGGGGGCTGAAGCTTTCTTT. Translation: CASRRRGGAEAFF.

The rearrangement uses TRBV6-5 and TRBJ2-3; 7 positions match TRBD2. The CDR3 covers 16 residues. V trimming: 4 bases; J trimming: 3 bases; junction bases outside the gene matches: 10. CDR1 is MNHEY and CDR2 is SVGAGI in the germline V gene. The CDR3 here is CASSSAGVLLTDTQYF. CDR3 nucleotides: TGTGCCAGCAGTTCGGCGGGGGTCCTCCTAACAGATACGCAGTATTTT.

The CDR3 nucleotides are TGTGCCAGCACCGTTGAGCGGGGGATCACAGATACGCAGTATTTT. This translates into CASTVERGITDTQYF. This rearrangement joins TRBV5-5 to TRBJ2-3; 8 positions agree with TRBD2. The CDR3 is made up of 15 amino acids. CDR1 is SGHKS and CDR2 is YYEKEE in the germline V gene (reference sequence). Trimming removed 6 bases from V and 2 bases from J; junction bases left unmatched: 8.

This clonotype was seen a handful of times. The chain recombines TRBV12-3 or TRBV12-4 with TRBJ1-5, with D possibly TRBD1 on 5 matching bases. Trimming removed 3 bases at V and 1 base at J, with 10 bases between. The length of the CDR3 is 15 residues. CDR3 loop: CASSFWGMSNQPQHF. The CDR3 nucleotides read TGTGCCAGCAGTTTTTGGGGGATGAGCAATCAGCCCCAGCATTTT.